This record covers a single T cell receptor (beta chain). As yet, its antigen is unknown. The record originates from a study of CD4 T cells in relation to SARS-CoV-2 and coronaviruses. TCRdb's table, derived via immunoSEQ multiplex PCR, lists solely in-frame clones and lacks some. The sample consists of 25,000 to 35,000 clones, more than 75% of them appearing once. Before the COVID-19 pandemic, during about 2011-2018, CD4+ T cells were taken from unexposed donors. Isolation of CD4+ T cells took place after about 10 days in culture. Material: CD4+ T cells from PBMCs, cultured in vitro. The receptor comes from a human donor in good health.

The CDR3 sequence is CASGRGLAGFEQYF. The CDR3 nucleotides are TGTGCCAGCGGGCGGGGACTAGCGGGGTTCGAGCAGTACTTC. The V call is TRBV6-5, the J call TRBJ2-7; 13 nucleotides align to TRBD2. Germline CDR1 and CDR2: MNHEY and SVGAGI. Unmatched junction bases numbered 7, after V lost 8 bases and J lost 6 bases. There are 14 residues in the CDR3.